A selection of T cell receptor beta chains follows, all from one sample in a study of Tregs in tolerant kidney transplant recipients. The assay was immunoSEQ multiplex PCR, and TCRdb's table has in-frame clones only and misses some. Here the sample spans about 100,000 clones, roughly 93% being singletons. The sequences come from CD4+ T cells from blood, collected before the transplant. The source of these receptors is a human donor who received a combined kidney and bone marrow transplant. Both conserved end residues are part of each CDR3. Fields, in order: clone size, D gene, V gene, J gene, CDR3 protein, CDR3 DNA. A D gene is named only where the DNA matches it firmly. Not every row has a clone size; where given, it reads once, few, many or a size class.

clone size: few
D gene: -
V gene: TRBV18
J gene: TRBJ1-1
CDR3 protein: CASSPLTGITEAFF
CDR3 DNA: TGTGCCAGCTCACCACTAACAGGGATCACTGAAGCTTTCTTT

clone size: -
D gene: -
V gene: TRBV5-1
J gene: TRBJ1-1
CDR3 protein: CASRVGTEAFF
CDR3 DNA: TGCGCTTCACGGGTAGGCACTGAAGCTTTCTTT

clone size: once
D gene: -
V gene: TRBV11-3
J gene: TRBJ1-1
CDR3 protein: CASSRQVAEAFF
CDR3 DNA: TGTGCCAGCAGTCGACAGGTAGCTGAAGCTTTCTTT

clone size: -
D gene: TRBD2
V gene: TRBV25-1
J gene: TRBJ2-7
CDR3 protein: CASSAEREAAYEQYF
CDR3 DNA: TGTGCCAGCAGTGCCGAGCGGGAGGCCGCCTACGAGCAGTACTTC

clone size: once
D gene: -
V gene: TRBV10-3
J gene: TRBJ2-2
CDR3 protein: CAISRGGTGELFF
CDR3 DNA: TGTGCCATTTCTAGGGGGGGAACCGGGGAGCTGTTTTTT

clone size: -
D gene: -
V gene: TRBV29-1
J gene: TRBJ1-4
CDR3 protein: CSAQKTTNEKLFF
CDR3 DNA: TGCAGCGCACAGAAGACAACTAATGAAAAACTGTTTTTT

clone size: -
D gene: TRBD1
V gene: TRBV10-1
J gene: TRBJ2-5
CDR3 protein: CASLNRGRRETQYF
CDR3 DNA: TGCGCCAGCCTTAACAGGGGGCGGCGAGAGACCCAGTACTTC

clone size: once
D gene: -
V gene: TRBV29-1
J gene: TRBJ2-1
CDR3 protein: CSVAAGSSYNEQFF
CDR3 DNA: TGCAGCGTTGCGGCAGGCAGCTCCTACAATGAGCAGTTCTTC

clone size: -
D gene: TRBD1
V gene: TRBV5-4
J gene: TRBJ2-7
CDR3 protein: CASNRQGGEQYF
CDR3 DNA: TGTGCCAGCAACAGACAGGGTGGCGAGCAGTACTTC

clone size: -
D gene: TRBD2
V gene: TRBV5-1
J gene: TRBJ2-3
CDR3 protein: CASSRVAGGSTDTQYF
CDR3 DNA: TGCGCCAGCAGCAGAGTAGCGGGGGGGAGCACAGATACGCAGTATTTT

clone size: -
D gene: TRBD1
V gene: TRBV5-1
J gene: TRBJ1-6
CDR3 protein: CASSSGSGQVNNSPLHF
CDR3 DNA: TGCGCCAGCAGCTCGGGGAGCGGACAGGTGAATAATTCACCCCTCCACTTT

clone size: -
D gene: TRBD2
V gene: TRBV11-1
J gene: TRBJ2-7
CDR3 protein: CASSIGLAGGSSQYF
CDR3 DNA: TGTGCCAGCAGCATCGGACTAGCGGGGGGGTCTTCGCAGTACTTC

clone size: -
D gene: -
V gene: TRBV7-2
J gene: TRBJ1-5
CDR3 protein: CASSTQGRQPQHF
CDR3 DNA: TGTGCCAGCAGCACACAGGGCAGGCAGCCCCAGCATTTT

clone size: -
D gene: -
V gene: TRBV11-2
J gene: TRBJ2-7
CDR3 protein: CASSLYPGYEQYF
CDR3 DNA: TGTGCCAGCAGCTTATATCCCGGGTACGAGCAGTACTTC

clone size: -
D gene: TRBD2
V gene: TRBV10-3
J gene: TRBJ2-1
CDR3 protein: CAMGTSGLRSSYNEQFF
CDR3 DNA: TGTGCCATGGGGACTAGCGGGCTCAGAAGCTCCTACAATGAGCAGTTCTTC

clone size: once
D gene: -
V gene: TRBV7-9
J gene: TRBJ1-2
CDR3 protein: CASSLVAGANGYTF
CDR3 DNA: TGTGCCAGCAGCTTAGTGGCAGGGGCTAATGGCTACACCTTC

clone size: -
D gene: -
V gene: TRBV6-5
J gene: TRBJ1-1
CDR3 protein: CASSYKTPVEAFF
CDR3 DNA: TGTGCCAGCAGCTACAAGACTCCAGTGGAAGCTTTCTTT